This T cell receptor beta chain was captured in a study of T cells expressing NK-cell markers. Study-level points and caveats: Unclear, still, was the HCMV specificity of the expanded NKG2C+ T cell clones. Where several donors were concerned, these clonotypes also led the CD3+CD56-NKG2C+ fraction.

With the 5' RACE reads reprocessed, TCRdb shows one record per CDR3 protein and no DNA. The ten most abundant clones cover 5% to 5.5% of a sample with 300,000 to 450,000 distinct CDR3 sequences. Per the germline V gene, CDR1 is SGHRS and CDR2 is YFSETQ. CDR3 length equals 16 residues. A word on this clonotype: Its target is unknown.

V usage is TRBV5-1 and J usage is TRBJ2-1; TCRdb picks TRBD2, but there is no DNA to check that call. This sequence originates from a man aged 18-69 years in good health. The sample consisted of blood T cells: a sorted CD56 or NKG2C T cell subset, CD4+ or CD8+ T cells, or bulk PBMC T cells (not recorded which). The chain's CDR3 is CASSGTSGSSNLEQFF.